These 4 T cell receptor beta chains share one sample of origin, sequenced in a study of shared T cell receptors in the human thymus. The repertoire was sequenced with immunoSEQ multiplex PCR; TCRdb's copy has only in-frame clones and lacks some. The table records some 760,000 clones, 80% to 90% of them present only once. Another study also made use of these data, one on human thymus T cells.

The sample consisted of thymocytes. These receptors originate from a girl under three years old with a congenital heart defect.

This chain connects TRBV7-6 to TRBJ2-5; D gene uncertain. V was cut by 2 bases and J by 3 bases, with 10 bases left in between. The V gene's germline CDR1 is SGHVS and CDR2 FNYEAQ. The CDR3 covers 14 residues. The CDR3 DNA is TGTGCCAGCAGCTTACGGGTCTCCAAAGAGACCCAGTACTTC. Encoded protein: CASSLRVSKETQYF.

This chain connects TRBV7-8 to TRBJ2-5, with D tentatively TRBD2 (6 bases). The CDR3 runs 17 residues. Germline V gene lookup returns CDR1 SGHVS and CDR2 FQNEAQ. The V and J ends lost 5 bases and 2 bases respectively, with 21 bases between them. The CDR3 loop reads CASSPSPGPRGQETQYF. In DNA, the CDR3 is TGTGCCAGCAGCCCCTCTCCCGGACCGCGGGGTCAAGAGACCCAGTACTTC.

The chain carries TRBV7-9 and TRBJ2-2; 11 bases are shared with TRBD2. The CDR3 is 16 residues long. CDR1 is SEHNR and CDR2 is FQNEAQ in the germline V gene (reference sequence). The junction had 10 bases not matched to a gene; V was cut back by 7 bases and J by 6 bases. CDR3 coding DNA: TGTGCCAGCACCACAAGGACTAGCGGGCGTTCCGGGGAGCTGTTTTTT. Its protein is CASTTRTSGRSGELFF.

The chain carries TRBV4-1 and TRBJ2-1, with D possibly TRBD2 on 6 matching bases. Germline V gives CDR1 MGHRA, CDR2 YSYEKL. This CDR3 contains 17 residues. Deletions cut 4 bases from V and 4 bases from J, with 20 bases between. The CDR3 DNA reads TGCGCCAGCAGCCCCGGGGTACCGGGACTCGGTTACAATGAGCAGTTCTTC. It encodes CASSPGVPGLGYNEQFF.